This T cell receptor beta chain emerged from a study of blood T cells in healthy people across ages. The CDR3 spans 13 residues. CDR1 is SGHRS, CDR2 YFSETQ, per germline. A remark on this clonotype: Its ends do not fully match the called genes, so a read error is possible.

Using a J-beta primer mix together with a sample-barcoded 5' primer, a second PCR was run for about 7 to 12 cycles. TCRdb re-called the 5' RACE reads with MiXCR, one entry per CDR3 protein. The table lists fewer than 2 million distinct CDR3 sequences, about two fifths of them singletons. Sequenced input: blood. The sequence derives from a human donor in good health. V usage is TRBV5-1 and J usage is TRBJ2-5; D possibly uses TRBD1 or TRBD2 (5 bases each). The CDR3 here is CASRFPGRETQYF. In DNA form, the CDR3 reads TGCGCCAGCCGCTTTCCAGGGAGAGAGACCCAGTACTTC.